A selection of T cell receptor beta chains follows, all from one sample in a study of CD8+ T cells in alopecia areata. The assay was immunoSEQ multiplex PCR, and TCRdb's table has in-frame clones only and misses some. Of roughly 200,000 clones in the sample, around 63% are singletons; the top ten hold approximately 1.7%. The input for sequencing was CD4+ T cells sorted from blood, taken at week 0. These receptor sequences come from a human donor with alopecia areata. Both conserved end residues are part of each CDR3. D genes are given only for firm matches. Clone sizes are given selectively: once, few, many, or a class where the clone is expanded.

j_call d_call v_call cdr3_length clone_size cdr3_aa cdr3_nt
TRBJ2-1 TRBD1 TRBV29-1 14 NA CSVPRRDRANEQFF TGCAGCGTCCCCCGGAGGGACAGGGCCAATGAGCAGTTCTTC
TRBJ2-5 TRBD2 TRBV14 15 NA CASSQAPFTSGTQYF TGTGCCAGCAGCCAGGCACCCTTCACTAGCGGGACCCAGTACTTC
TRBJ2-5 NA TRBV15 14 NA CATRDFQYQETQYF TGTGCCACCCGGGACTTCCAGTACCAAGAGACCCAGTACTTC
TRBJ2-3 NA TRBV30 13 few CAWGLPSTDTQYF TGTGCCTGGGGACTTCCCAGCACAGATACGCAGTATTTT
TRBJ1-2 NA TRBV5-1 17 few CASSLNHRGEINYGYTF TGCGCCAGCAGCTTAAACCACCGGGGCGAGATAAACTATGGCTACACCTTC
TRBJ1-2 TRBD1 TRBV4-1 17 NA CASSQGPGTGPNYGYTF TGCGCCAGCAGCCAAGGACCCGGGACAGGTCCTAACTATGGCTACACCTTC
TRBJ2-1 TRBD2 TRBV2 14 NA CASTFGGGAKEQFF TGTGCCAGCACATTCGGCGGGGGGGCAAAAGAGCAGTTCTTC
TRBJ2-5 TRBD2 TRBV6-6 15 NA CASSFSQRGGETQYF TGTGCCAGCAGTTTCTCCCAGCGGGGGGGAGAGACCCAGTACTTC
TRBJ1-1 TRBD1 TRBV15 13 NA CATSRQGDPEAFF TGTGCCACCAGCAGACAGGGGGACCCTGAAGCTTTCTTT
TRBJ1-2 NA TRBV7-2 12 NA CASSIGNVDRTF TGTGCCAGCAGCATCGGAAATGTTGACAGAACCTTC
TRBJ2-2 NA TRBV6-1 12 NA CASSTNTGELFF TGTGCCAGCAGTACGAACACCGGGGAGCTGTTTTTT
TRBJ2-5 NA TRBV5-1 13 NA CASSTLGTETQYF TGCGCCAGCAGCACTCTTGGTACGGAGACCCAGTACTTC
TRBJ1-5 TRBD1 TRBV29-1 13 once CSVGDRSGQPQHF TGCAGCGTAGGGGACAGGTCCGGGCAGCCCCAGCATTTT
TRBJ2-4 NA TRBV28 15 NA CASSLQRQRGNIQYF TGTGCCAGCAGTTTACAGCGTCAGCGAGGGAACATTCAGTACTTC
TRBJ2-3 NA TRBV29-1 15 NA CSVGREGEPTDTQYF TGCAGCGTTGGACGTGAGGGGGAACCCACAGATACGCAGTATTTT
TRBJ1-6 TRBD1 TRBV5-4 16 few CASSLRDRGNNSPLHF TGTGCCAGCAGCTTGAGGGACAGGGGGAATAATTCACCCCTCCACTTT
TRBJ2-6 NA TRBV25-1 14 NA CASSEVSGANVLTF TGTGCCAGCAGTGAGGTCTCTGGGGCCAACGTCCTGACTTTC
TRBJ1-6 NA TRBV28 12 NA CASSLLNSPLHF TGTGCCAGCAGTTTGCTTAATTCACCCCTCCACTTT
TRBJ2-7 NA TRBV29-1 13 NA CSVEINRGYEQYF TGCAGCGTTGAGATTAACAGAGGCTACGAGCAGTACTTC
TRBJ2-1 NA TRBV5-6 12 NA CASSKGRFEQFF TGTGCCAGCAGCAAAGGACGGTTTGAGCAGTTCTTC
TRBJ1-2 NA TRBV30 15 NA CAWSVGRLSNYGYTF TGTGCCTGGAGTGTAGGAAGGCTTTCTAACTATGGCTACACCTTC
TRBJ1-1 NA TRBV29-1 14 NA CSVEDAGQSTEAFF TGCAGCGTTGAAGATGCCGGGCAGAGCACTGAAGCTTTCTTT
TRBJ2-1 NA TRBV10-2 15 NA CASRLPGALYNEQFF TGCGCCAGCAGATTACCAGGTGCCCTCTACAATGAGCAGTTCTTC
TRBJ1-1 NA TRBV7-2 13 few CASSLSARQGAFF TGTGCCAGCAGCTTATCAGCCCGGCAAGGAGCTTTCTTT
TRBJ2-4 TRBD2 TRBV5-4 14 NA CASSSGTSKNIQYF TGTGCCAGCAGTTCCGGGACTAGTAAAAACATTCAGTACTTC
TRBJ1-1 NA TRBV30 13 NA CAWSVKGNTEAFF TGTGCCTGGAGTGTAAAGGGGAACACTGAAGCTTTCTTT